This note documents a single T cell receptor (beta chain) sequence. This entry is derived from a study of blood T cell repertoires in COVID-19. At the level of the study: Samples taken during acute and convalescent COVID-19 were collected in the United States, Italy and Spain. From T cells, B-cell-depleted T cells, or PBMCs came the material, which was cDNA or gDNA.

The CDR3 length is 12 residues. From germline, CDR1 is MNHNS and CDR2 SASEGT. The V and J ends lost 3 bases and 2 bases respectively, with 4 bases between them. Methods used by the authors: Reference gene primer amplification gave estimated nucleated cell counts. Data came from immunoSEQ multiplex PCR; TCRdb stores just in-frame clones and leaves some out. D and trimming were read from the DNA, whereas the V and J calls and clone size are those reported in that table. The sample lists roughly 280,000 clones, approximately 83% occurring once. The specimen was peripheral blood. The rearrangement uses TRBV6-1 and TRBJ1-2; D not resolved. This receptor was taken from a woman aged 70 to 79 with acute or convalescent COVID-19. The DNA for the CDR3 is TGTGCCAGCAGTGATATCAACTATGGCTACACCTTC. It specifies CASSDINYGYTF.